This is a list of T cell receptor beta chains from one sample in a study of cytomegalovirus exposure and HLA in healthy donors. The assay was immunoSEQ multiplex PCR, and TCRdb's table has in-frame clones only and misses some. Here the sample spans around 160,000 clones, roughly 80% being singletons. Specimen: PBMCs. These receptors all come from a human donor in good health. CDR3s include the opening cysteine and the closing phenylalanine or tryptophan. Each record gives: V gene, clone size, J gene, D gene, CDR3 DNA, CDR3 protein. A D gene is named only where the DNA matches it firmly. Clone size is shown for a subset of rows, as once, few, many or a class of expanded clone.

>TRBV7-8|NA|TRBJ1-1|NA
TGTGCCAGCAGCCCCGGAGGGGACACTGAAGCTTTCTTT
CASSPGGDTEAFF
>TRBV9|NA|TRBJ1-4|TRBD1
TGTGCCAGCAGCGCTTTGGGACAGAACTATGAAAAACTGTTTTTT
CASSALGQNYEKLFF
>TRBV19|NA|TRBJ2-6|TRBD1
TGTGCCACCCAAATGGACAGGGGAGGTTCTGGGGCCAACGTCCTGACTTTC
CATQMDRGGSGANVLTF
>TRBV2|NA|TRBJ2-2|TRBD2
TGTGCCAGCAGTTCTCGTCTAGCGGGGGTGTCCGGCGGGGAGCTGTTTTTT
CASSSRLAGVSGGELFF
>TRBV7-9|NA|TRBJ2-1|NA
TGTGCCAGCAGCTTAGTGGGGCGGGGCCAGGCCAATGAGCAGTTCTTC
CASSLVGRGQANEQFF
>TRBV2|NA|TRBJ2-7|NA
TGTGCCAGCAGTGAGCAAGCGTACGAGCAGTACTTC
CASSEQAYEQYF
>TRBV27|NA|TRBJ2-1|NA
TGTGCCAGCAGTTTATATGAGGGTTACAATGAGCAGTTCTTC
CASSLYEGYNEQFF
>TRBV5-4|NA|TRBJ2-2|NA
TGTGCCAGCAGCTTGGGGAACATGGGGGGGAACACCGGGGAGCTGTTTTTT
CASSLGNMGGNTGELFF
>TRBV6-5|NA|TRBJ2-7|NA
TGTGCCAGCAGTTACACGGACAGCACCTACGAGCAGTACTTC
CASSYTDSTYEQYF
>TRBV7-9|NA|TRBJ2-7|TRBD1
TGTGCCAGCAGCTTAGCAAACACCGGGACAGGGCTCCACGAGCAGTACTTC
CASSLANTGTGLHEQYF
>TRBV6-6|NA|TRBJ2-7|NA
TGTGCCAGCAGTGTTACCTACGAGCAGTACTTC
CASSVTYEQYF
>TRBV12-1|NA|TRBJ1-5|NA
TGTGCCAGCAGCTTCCGACAGGACCGTAGCAATCAGCCCCAGCATTTT
CASSFRQDRSNQPQHF
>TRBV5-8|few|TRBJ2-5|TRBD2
TGTGCCAGCAGCTTGGTACTAGCGGGGGGCAACCAGTACCAAGAGACCCAGTACTTC
CASSLVLAGGNQYQETQYF
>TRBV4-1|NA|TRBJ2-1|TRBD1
TGCGCCAGCAGCCATGGGACAGGGATGAATGAGCAGTTCTTC
CASSHGTGMNEQFF
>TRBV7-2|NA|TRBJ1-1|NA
TGTGCCAGCAGCTTAGCGGGGGCATTGAACACTGAAGCTTTCTTT
CASSLAGALNTEAFF
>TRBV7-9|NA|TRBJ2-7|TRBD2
TGTGCCAGCAGCGGTACGGGACTAATCTCCTCCTACGAGCAGTACTTC
CASSGTGLISSYEQYF
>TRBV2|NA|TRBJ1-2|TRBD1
TGTGCCAGCAGTGAGGAAGTTGGGACAGGGGGGGGCTACACCTTC
CASSEEVGTGGGYTF
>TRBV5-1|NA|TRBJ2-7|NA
TGCGCCAGCAGCTTCGAACAGGGGACTTTCGACGAGCAGTACTTC
CASSFEQGTFDEQYF
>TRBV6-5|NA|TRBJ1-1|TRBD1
TGTGCCAGCAGTCTCGGACAGGGGAACACTGAAGCTTTCTTT
CASSLGQGNTEAFF
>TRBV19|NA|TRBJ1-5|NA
TGTGCCAGTAGTCGGGGGACGGTTAGCAATCAGCCCCAGCATTTT
CASSRGTVSNQPQHF
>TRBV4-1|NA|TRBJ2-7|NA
TGCGCCAGCAGCGAAAGGCGACAGTTAGGGCAGTACTTC
CASSERRQLGQYF
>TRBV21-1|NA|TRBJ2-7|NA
TGTGCCAACACCATGCGACAGGGATACGAGCAGTACTTC
CANTMRQGYEQYF
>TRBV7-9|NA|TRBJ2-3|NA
TGTGCCAGCGCATCAGGGGGGGATACGCAGTATTTT
CASASGGDTQYF
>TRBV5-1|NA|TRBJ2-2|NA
TGCGCCAGCAGCTTCAGTGTACAGACGAACACCGGGGAGCTGTTTTTT
CASSFSVQTNTGELFF
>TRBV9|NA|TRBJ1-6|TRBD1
TGTGCCAGCAGCCCCAGCCCATGGACAGGGGAGAGCTCCTATAATTCACCCCTCCACTTT
CASSPSPWTGESSYNSPLHF
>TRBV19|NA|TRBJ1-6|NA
TGTGCCAGTAGTATCAGGGGAAATAATTCACCCCTCCACTTT
CASSIRGNNSPLHF
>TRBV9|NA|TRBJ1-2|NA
TGTGCCAGCGAAGACAGGCGTTATGGCTACACCTTC
CASEDRRYGYTF
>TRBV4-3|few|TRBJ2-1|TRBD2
TGCGCCAGCAGCCAAGGACTAGCGGGGGATTACAATGAGCAGTTCTTC
CASSQGLAGDYNEQFF
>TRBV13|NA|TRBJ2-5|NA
TGTGCCAGCAGCTTGGGGGGGCGAGAGACCCAGTACTTC
CASSLGGRETQYF
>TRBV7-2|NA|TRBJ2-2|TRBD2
TGTGCCAGCAACACGAGGGGGGAAGCGGGGGTGAACACCGGGGAGCTGTTTTTT
CASNTRGEAGVNTGELFF
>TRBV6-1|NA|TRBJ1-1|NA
TGTGCCAGCAGTGAAGCGGCAGGTTTTGTTCGTTCTGAAGCTTTCTTT
CASSEAAGFVRSEAFF
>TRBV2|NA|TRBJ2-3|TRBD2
TGTGCCAGCGTCCGGACTAGCGGGGGGCTAGATACGCAGTATTTT
CASVRTSGGLDTQYF
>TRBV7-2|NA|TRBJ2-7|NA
TGTGCCAGCAGCTCGTACCCCTCCGCCCCAGGGCTCGAGCAGTACTTC
CASSSYPSAPGLEQYF
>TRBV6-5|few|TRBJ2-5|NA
TGTGCCAGCAGACCCGGGGTAATGCTGGGGGAGACCCAGTACTTC
CASRPGVMLGETQYF
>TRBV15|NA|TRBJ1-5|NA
TGTGCCACCAGCAGCCTTGAGGGCGGGGTCAATCAGCCCCAGCATTTT
CATSSLEGGVNQPQHF
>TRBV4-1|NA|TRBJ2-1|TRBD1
TGCGCCAGCAGCCTCGGGCCGGGACAGGGGGTTGGTCATGAGCAGTTCTTC
CASSLGPGQGVGHEQFF
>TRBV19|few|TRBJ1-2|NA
TGTGCCAGTAGAGAGGACAGCTGCTTATACACCTTC
CASREDSCLYTF
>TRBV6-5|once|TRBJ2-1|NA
TGTGCCAGCAGTCCAAGCGGGTCTGAGCAGTTCTTC
CASSPSGSEQFF
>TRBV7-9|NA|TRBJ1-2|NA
TGTGCCAGCAGCTCCCAGCGGGGAGGAGGCGGCTACACCTTC
CASSSQRGGGGYTF
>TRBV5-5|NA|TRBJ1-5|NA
TGTGCCAGCAGCGCGAGGCGGAGCAATCAGCCCCAGCATTTT
CASSARRSNQPQHF
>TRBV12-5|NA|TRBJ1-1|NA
TGTGCTAGTGGTTTGCCAAAGTCCATGGGGGCTCTCGCTGAAGCTTTCTTT
CASGLPKSMGALAEAFF
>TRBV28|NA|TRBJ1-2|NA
TGTGCCAGCAGTGTAACAGGGAACGGCTACACCTTC
CASSVTGNGYTF
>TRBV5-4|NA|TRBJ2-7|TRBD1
TGTGCCAGCAGCCTCAGACAGGGGGCAGACTACGAGCAGTACTTC
CASSLRQGADYEQYF
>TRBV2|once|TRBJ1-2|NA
TGTGCCAGCAGTGAGGTGGACCCCAGGGGCTATGGCTACACCTTC
CASSEVDPRGYGYTF
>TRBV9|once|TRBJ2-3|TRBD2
TGTGCCAGCAGCGTAGCAGGGGCTAGCGGGGGGGCCACAGATACGCAGTATTTT
CASSVAGASGGATDTQYF
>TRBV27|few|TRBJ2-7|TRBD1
TGTGCCAGCAGTTCCCTATTTACAGGGGGCGCCTACGAGCAGTACTTC
CASSSLFTGGAYEQYF
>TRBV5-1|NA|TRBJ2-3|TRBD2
TGCGCCAGCAGCTTGGCGAGCGGGGGGGTCACAGATACGCAGTATTTT
CASSLASGGVTDTQYF
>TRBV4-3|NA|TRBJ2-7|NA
TGCGCCAGCAGCCAAGACGGTATCTCCTACGAGCAGTACTTC
CASSQDGISYEQYF
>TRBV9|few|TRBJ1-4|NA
TGTGCCAGCAGCAGCGGACTTGGTAGAAAACTGTTTTTT
CASSSGLGRKLFF
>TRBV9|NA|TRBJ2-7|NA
TGTGCCAGCAGCGTAGAATCGGGGTCCGAGCAGTACTTC
CASSVESGSEQYF
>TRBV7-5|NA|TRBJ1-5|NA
TGTGCCAGAAGCCAGGGCCACAGGGAAGGGAATAGCAATCAGCCCCAGCATTTT
CARSQGHREGNSNQPQHF
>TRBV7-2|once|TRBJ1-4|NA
TGTGCCAGCAGCAGACAAACTCCTAATGAAAAACTGTTTTTT
CASSRQTPNEKLFF
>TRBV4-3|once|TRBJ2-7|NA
TGCGCCAGCAGCCAAGATTTAGAGACAGCCTACGAGCAGTACTTC
CASSQDLETAYEQYF
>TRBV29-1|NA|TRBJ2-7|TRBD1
TGCAGCGTTGAAGAGGACAGGACCTACGAGCAGTACTTC
CSVEEDRTYEQYF